Here is one T cell receptor beta chain with its context. CD8+ and CD4+ T cells from blood underwent TCR beta sequencing, which was carried out in a high-throughput format. The data stem from a study of CD8 T cells in Susac syndrome. The junction had 8 bases not matched to a gene; V was cut back by 8 bases and J by 7 bases. The CDR3 is 14 amino acids. Germline CDR1 and CDR2: MDHEN and SYDVKM. Random-hexamer reverse transcription was applied to about 0.45 to 1 ug RNA. The authors amplified TCR beta CDR3 across 54 Vbeta and 13 Jbeta using immunoSEQ multiplex PCR. Using its own MiXCR run on the immunoSEQ multiplex PCR reads, TCRdb lists one record per CDR3 protein. The sample has tens of thousands of distinct CDR3 sequences; 80% to 95% are singletons.

What was sequenced was CD8+ T cells from PBMCs. The chain combines TRBV28 with TRBJ2-2; TRBD1 agrees at 9 bases. The sequence was collected from a human donor in good health. The CDR3 loop is CASVGDRVNGELFF. For the CDR3, the DNA is TGTGCCAGCGTGGGGGACAGGGTAAACGGGGAGCTGTTTTTT.